A single sample gave rise to the 10 T cell receptor beta chains below, sequenced in a study of PD-1 blockade in classical Hodgkin lymphoma. After autologous stem cell transplantation all patients relapsed, and prior brentuximab vedotin exposure differed between cohorts. The table came from immunoSEQ multiplex PCR; TCRdb's copy has only in-frame clones and leaves some out. The sample consists of under 95,000 clones, about nine tenths of them appearing once. The source material was peripheral blood mononuclear cells (PBMCs), sampled before the second cycle of nivolumab. Receptors originate from a human donor with classical Hodgkin lymphoma.

This chain's CDR3 is CATSPGIGYTF. The CDR3 region has the DNA TGTGCCACCAGCCCAGGGATTGGCTACACCTTC. This chain links TRBV15 with TRBJ1-2; possible D gene TRBD1, 5 bases. This CDR3 has 11 residues. CDR1 and CDR2 from the germline V gene are LNHNV and YYDKDF (reference sequence). The ends were cut back, 5 bases at V and 7 bases at J, with 8 bases in the middle. Full variable domain (missing parts from reference TRBV15 and TRBJ1-2): DAMVIQNPRYQVTQFGKPVTLSCSQTLNHNVMYWYQQKSSQAPKLLFHYYDKDFNNEADTPDNFQSRRPNTSFCFLDIRSPGLGDTAMYLCATSPGIGYTFGSGTRLTVV.

The genes are TRBV6-1 and TRBJ2-7; the D gene is possibly TRBD1 (5 bases). Germline CDR1 is MNHNS and CDR2 is SASEGT. This CDR3 has 15 amino acids. V gave up 4 bases and J gave up 6 bases, with 19 bases separating them. The CDR3 DNA is TGTGCCAGCAGTGGATTGGGGCAGGGTCCAGGCGAGCAGTACTTC. Amino acid sequence: CASSGLGQGPGEQYF.

The chain recombines TRBV28 with TRBJ2-1; 11 nucleotides line up with TRBD1. The CDR3 is 16 residues long. From germline, CDR1 is MDHEN and CDR2 SYDVKM. V was clipped by 6 bases and J by 4 bases; unmatched bases: 8. For the CDR3, the DNA is TGTGCCAGCAGCCTGCGGACAGGGGGCCTTTACAATGAGCAGTTCTTC. Translated, it gives CASSLRTGGLYNEQFF.

V is TRBV27 and J is TRBJ2-3, with D perhaps matching TRBD1 (5 bases). Germline V lookup: CDR1 MNHEY, CDR2 SMNVEV (reference sequence). This CDR3 is built from 18 residues. V lost 5 bases to trimming and J lost 2 bases, with 23 bases between them. The CDR3 nucleotides are TGTGCCAGCAGTGCCAGGGCGAAGTCCCACCGCTTCACAGATACGCAGTATTTT. Translation: CASSARAKSHRFTDTQYF.

V gene TRBV18 combines with J gene TRBJ2-1; TRBD2 matches 13 bases. Unmatched junction bases numbered 9, after V lost 0 bases and J lost 10 bases. The germline V gene has CDR1 KGHSH and CDR2 LQKENI. The CDR3 spans 17 residues. CDR3 protein: CASSPPLTSGRRGEQFF. The CDR3 bases are TGTGCCAGCTCACCACCCCTGACTAGCGGGAGGAGGGGGGAGCAGTTCTTC.

This clone was seen only once. The chain joins TRBV6-6 to TRBJ1-1; D unresolved. CDR3 length equals 14 residues. With 0 bases removed from V and 2 bases from J, the gap between germline ends came to 7 bases. Germline V gene sequence: CDR1 MNHNY, CDR2 SVGAGI (reference sequence). CDR3 protein: CASSYSMANTEAFF. The CDR3 DNA follows: TGTGCCAGCAGTTACTCGATGGCCAACACTGAAGCTTTCTTT.

The chain carries TRBV7-9 and TRBJ2-7; D might be TRBD1 (6 bases). V was trimmed by 4 bases and J by 0 bases, leaving 25 bases between them. Germline CDR1 is SEHNR and CDR2 is FQNEAQ (reference sequence). The CDR3 extends over 19 amino acids. CDR3 residues: CASSSTGAGTDYSSYEQYF. The CDR3 nucleotides read TGTGCCAGCAGCTCGACAGGCGCTGGGACGGATTACAGCTCCTACGAGCAGTACTTC.

This chain connects TRBV10-3 to TRBJ2-5, with 8 bases identical to TRBD1. The CDR3 runs 16 residues. J lost 1 base, V lost 3 bases, and 7 bases had no gene match. Germline V gene data show CDR1 as ENHRY and CDR2 as SYGVKD. Here the CDR3 DNA reads TGTGCCATCAGTGACAGGGGGCTTAGAGGCCAAGAGACCCAGTACTTC. This translates into CAISDRGLRGQETQYF.

The chain recombines TRBV30 with TRBJ2-5; TRBD2 aligns across 7 bases. Per germline, CDR1 GTSNPN and CDR2 SVGIG (reference sequence). This CDR3 contains 17 residues. V lost 7 bases and J lost 1; bases outside the gene matches: 18. The CDR3 is CALNLWRERVSQETQYF. The CDR3 DNA reads as TGTGCCTTAAACCTGTGGCGGGAGAGGGTTTCCCAAGAGACCCAGTACTTC.

J is TRBJ1-5 and V is TRBV27; D is unclear. The germline CDR1 and CDR2 sequences are MNHEY and SMNVEV (reference sequence). This CDR3 region has 13 residues. V was pared by 2 bases and J by 2 bases, with 4 bases between. The CDR3 protein is CASSLKGNQPQHF. The CDR3 DNA reads TGTGCCAGCAGTTTAAAGGGCAATCAGCCCCAGCATTTT.